The sequence of this T cell receptor (beta chain) was determined in a study of T cell repertoires in cytomegalovirus infection. This clonotype was recorded many times. The CDR3 spans 19 residues. Germline-derived CDR1 and CDR2 are SGHVS and FQNEAQ. Losses at the gene ends were 4 bases for V and 1 base for J; bases not matched to a gene: 12. TCRdb reanalysed the reads using MiXCR and keeps one entry per CDR3 protein. The sample shows about 320,000 distinct CDR3 sequences, over 7.5% of them seen only once. The chain is built from TRBV7-8 and TRBJ2-1; 11 bases agree with TRBD2. This TCR was sampled from a human donor in good health (CMV status not recorded). Some clones in this sample may be carry-over from other donors' samples. Sequencing used PBMCs. The CDR3 DNA reads as TGTGCCAGCAGCTGGGTTCGGGGGGGACTAGCGGAATCCTACAATGAGCAGTTCTTC. This sequence encodes CASSWVRGGLAESYNEQFF.